This is a list of T cell receptor beta chains from one sample in a study of CD8 T cells in Susac syndrome. Each CDR3 protein is one row after TCRdb ran MiXCR on the immunoSEQ multiplex PCR reads. The table lists over 200,000 distinct CDR3 sequences, just under 95% of them singletons. Sequencing used CD4+ T cells from PBMCs. These receptors were taken from a human donor with multiple sclerosis. Both conserved end residues are part of each CDR3. The order of the fields is D gene, J gene, clone size, V gene, CDR3 length, CDR3 DNA, CDR3 protein. The D gene is left open where the match is weak. Size tells how often a clone was seen (once, few, many) or the class of an expanded clone, and some rows leave it out.

>TRBD1|TRBJ2-7|few|TRBV7-2|13
TGTGCCAGCAGCCCGACAGGGGCCTACGAGCAGTACTTC
CASSPTGAYEQYF
>TRBD1|TRBJ1-1|once|TRBV30|14
TGTGCCTGGAGCCGGACAGGGTGGAACACTGAAGCTTTCTTT
CAWSRTGWNTEAFF
>TRBD1|TRBJ1-3|once|TRBV19|16
TGTGCCAGTAGCCGACAGGGTATGAGCTCTGGAAACACCATATATTTT
CASSRQGMSSGNTIYF
>.|TRBJ1-5|once|TRBV2|15
TGTGCCAGCAGTGAAGCACTGGGGGGGGCGCAGCCCCAGCATTTT
CASSEALGGAQPQHF
>.|TRBJ2-3|once|TRBV9|12
TGTGCCAGCAGCGTAGAGGAGTCGACGCAGTATTTT
CASSVEESTQYF
>TRBD1|TRBJ2-2|.|TRBV2|15
TGTGCCAGCCGACGGGACAGCGCGAACACCGGGGAGCTGTTTTTT
CASRRDSANTGELFF
>TRBD2|TRBJ2-7|.|TRBV6-1|14
TGTGCCAGCAGTGAGACTAGCGGGCTAAGCGAGCAGTACTTC
CASSETSGLSEQYF
>.|TRBJ1-6|.|TRBV27|14
TGTGCCAGCAGTCCCGGACGGTATAATTCACCCCTCCACTTT
CASSPGRYNSPLHF
>.|TRBJ1-2|.|TRBV14|15
TGTGCCAGCAGCCAAGATGCGGTCTCGGGCTATGGCTACACCTTC
CASSQDAVSGYGYTF
>.|TRBJ1-6|.|TRBV13|17
TGTGCCAGCAGCGCCGAGGGGAAACGGGTCCATAATTCACCCCTCCACTTT
CASSAEGKRVHNSPLHF
>.|TRBJ1-2|.|TRBV6-5|12
TGTGCCACCGCCTCCGAGGGTAGTGGCTACACCTTC
CATASEGSGYTF
>.|TRBJ1-5|.|TRBV28|15
TGTGCCAGCAGTTCCCCCACCGGGACACATCAGCCCCAGCATTTT
CASSSPTGTHQPQHF
>TRBD1|TRBJ2-3|.|TRBV12-3/TRBV12-4|15
TGTGCCAGCAGCATCGTCGGGACAGGGGCAGATACGCAGTATTTT
CASSIVGTGADTQYF
>TRBD1|TRBJ1-4|.|TRBV9|14
TGTGCCAGCAGCGCAGGGACAGATATCGAAAAACTGTTTTTT
CASSAGTDIEKLFF
>.|TRBJ1-1|.|TRBV19|11
TGTGCCAGTAGTACCATCACTGAAGCTTTCTTT
CASSTITEAFF
>.|TRBJ2-5|.|TRBV20-1|14
TGCAGTGCCGATCCGGGGGGCCGAGGAGAGACCCAGTACTTC
CSADPGGRGETQYF
>.|TRBJ1-2|once|TRBV30|11
TGTGCCTGGAGTGCTCGAGGGGGCTACACCTTC
CAWSARGGYTF
>TRBD2|TRBJ2-3|.|TRBV30|15
TGTGCCTGGATAAGGTTTAGCGGGGGCACAGATACGCAGTATTTT
CAWIRFSGGTDTQYF
>.|TRBJ1-4|.|TRBV12-3/TRBV12-4|14
TGTGCCAGCAGTTTACAGACACTTAATGAAAAACTGTTTTTT
CASSLQTLNEKLFF
>.|TRBJ2-3|once|TRBV24-1|13
TGTGCCACCAGTGATTTCAGGGGGGCTACGCAGTATTTT
CATSDFRGATQYF
>.|TRBJ2-5|.|TRBV7-6|15
TGTGCCAGTTCCCTCGGGGGCAGTGTTGGGCAGACCCAGTACTTC
CASSLGGSVGQTQYF
>TRBD1|TRBJ1-1|.|TRBV4-2|16
TGTGCCAGCAGCCAAGCAGGGGGCAGGAGGAGCACTGAAGCTTTCTTT
CASSQAGGRRSTEAFF
>.|TRBJ1-2|.|TRBV7-9|13
TGTGCCAGCAGCACCAGGGGCAACTATGGCTACACCTTC
CASSTRGNYGYTF